Following are 8 T cell receptor beta chains from one sample sequenced in a study of cytomegalovirus exposure and HLA in healthy donors. Vbeta (60) and Jbeta (13) primers were used in the PCR. Some clones are missing from TCRdb's copy, which holds only in-frame ones; the method was immunoSEQ multiplex PCR. This sample yields some 110,000 clones, of which 70% are seen a single time; approximately 9.4% belongs to the top ten. The sample comprised PBMCs. These receptors came from a man aged 25 to 40 in good health and CMV-seropositive.

This sequence joins TRBV6-1 and TRBJ2-3, with 8 nucleotides matching TRBD2. CDR1 MNHNS and CDR2 SASEGT come from the germline V gene. The V segment lost 2 bases and the J segment 5 bases; nucleotides outside the gene matches: 15. This CDR3 is built from 18 residues. CDR3 amino acids: CASSESIAGPYVGDTQYF. In DNA, the CDR3 is TGTGCCAGCAGTGAATCGATAGCGGGACCTTATGTAGGAGATACGCAGTATTTT.

The chain couples TRBV19 to TRBJ1-2; D call uncertain. Trimming took off 0 bases at V and 5 bases at J, with 16 bases between the two ends. The CDR3 sequence is 16 residues long. In germline, CDR1 is LNHDA, CDR2 SQIVND (reference sequence). Here the CDR3 reads CASSIDGNYRGYGYTF. Written as DNA, the CDR3 is TGTGCCAGTAGTATAGATGGGAACTACCGCGGGTATGGCTACACCTTC.

V is TRBV19 and J is TRBJ1-2, with TRBD1 identical over 9 bases. From germline, CDR1 is LNHDA and CDR2 SQIVND (reference sequence). The CDR3 is 16 residues long. Losses at the gene ends were 6 bases for V and 3 bases for J; bases not matched to a gene: 11. The CDR3, as DNA: TGTGCCAGTAGCCCAGGGACAGGGTGGGGCCACTATGGCTACACCTTC. Its protein is CASSPGTGWGHYGYTF.

J is TRBJ2-2 and V is TRBV2; TRBD1 aligns across 9 bases. This CDR3 is 14 amino acids long. J was trimmed by 6 bases and V by 5 bases; bases with no gene match: 4. Germline CDR1 reads SNHLY; CDR2 reads FYNNEI. The CDR3 protein is CASSPDRGAGELFF. In nucleotides, the CDR3 is TGTGCCAGCAGTCCGGACAGGGGAGCCGGGGAGCTGTTTTTT.

This clone showed up just a few times. V and J are TRBV5-6 and TRBJ1-5; D perhaps matches TRBD1 (6 bases). This CDR3 has 17 amino acids. Germline loops: CDR1 SGHDT, CDR2 YYEEEE. The V gene lost 2 bases and the J gene lost 0 bases, with 15 bases spanning the gap. CDR3 sequence: CASSLKGVSYSNQPQHF. Here the CDR3 DNA reads TGTGCCAGCAGCTTAAAGGGGGTGTCGTATAGCAATCAGCCCCAGCATTTT.

V usage is TRBV9 and J usage is TRBJ1-5, with D possibly being TRBD1 (6 bases). Germline CDR1 reads SGDLS; CDR2 reads YYNGEE. The CDR3 is 15 residues long. V was clipped by 0 bases and J by 9 bases, with 16 bases between them. CDR3 amino acids: CASSVGTGPSAPQHF. CDR3 coding DNA: TGTGCCAGCAGCGTAGGTACAGGGCCTTCGGCGCCCCAGCATTTT.

V usage is TRBV5-1 and J usage is TRBJ2-5, with a tentative D call TRBD1 (6 bases). Looked up from germline, CDR1 is SGHRS and CDR2 is YFSETQ. V shed 7 bases and J shed 2 bases, with 18 bases lying between them. The CDR3 length is 15 residues. For the CDR3, the DNA is TGCGCCAGCGCGTGGACCGGGACATTACAAGAGACCCAGTACTTC. Encoded protein: CASAWTGTLQETQYF.

J is TRBJ2-5 and V is TRBV6-5; 7 bases line up with TRBD1. V was clipped by 5 bases and J by 5 bases; unmatched bases: 8. From germline, CDR1 is MNHEY and CDR2 SVGAGI. There are 14 residues in the CDR3. The CDR3 sequence: CASSIRQGMETQYF. CDR3 DNA sequence: TGTGCCAGCAGTATCCGACAGGGTATGGAGACCCAGTACTTC.